This entry describes one TCR beta chain. This entry comes from a study of shared T cell receptors in the human thymus. CDR1 and CDR2 (germline): LNHNV, YYDKDF (reference sequence). CDR3 length: 18 amino acids. Trimming took off 0 bases at V and 3 bases at J, with 18 bases between the two ends. The protocol was immunoSEQ multiplex PCR, while the TCRdb copy is restricted to in-frame clones and leaves out a portion. The data contain over 350,000 clones, about 95% of them singletons. The gene calls are TRBV15 and TRBJ2-1; no reliable D call. Sequenced: thymocytes. The TCR originated in a human donor. Here the CDR3 DNA reads TGTGCCACCAGCAGAGATCCACGGCGAAGGGCAAACTACAATGAGCAGTTCTTC. Translation: CATSRDPRRRANYNEQFF.